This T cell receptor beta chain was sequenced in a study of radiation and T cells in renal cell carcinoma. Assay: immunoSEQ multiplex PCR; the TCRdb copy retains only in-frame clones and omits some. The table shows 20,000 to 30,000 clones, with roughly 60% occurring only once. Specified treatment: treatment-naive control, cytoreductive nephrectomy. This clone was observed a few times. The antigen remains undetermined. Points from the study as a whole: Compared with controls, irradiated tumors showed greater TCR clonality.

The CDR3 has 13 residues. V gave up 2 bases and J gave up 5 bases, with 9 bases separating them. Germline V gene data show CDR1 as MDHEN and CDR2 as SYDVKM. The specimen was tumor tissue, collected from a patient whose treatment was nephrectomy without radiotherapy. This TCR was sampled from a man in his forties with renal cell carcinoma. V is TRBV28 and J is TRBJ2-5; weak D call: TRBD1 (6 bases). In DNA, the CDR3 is TGTGCCAGCAGTTTAGGGGGCGGGGAGACCCAGTACTTC. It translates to CASSLGGGETQYF.